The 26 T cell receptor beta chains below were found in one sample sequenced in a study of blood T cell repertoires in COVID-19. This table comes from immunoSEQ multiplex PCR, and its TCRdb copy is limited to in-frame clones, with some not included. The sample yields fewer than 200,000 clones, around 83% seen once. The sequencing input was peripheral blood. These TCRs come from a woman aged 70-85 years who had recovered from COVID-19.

CDR3 sequence: CASSSPVNYGYTF. CDR3 nucleotides: TGTGCCAGCAGTTCCCCGGTAAACTATGGCTACACCTTC. V usage is TRBV28 and J usage is TRBJ1-2; the D is unclear. Germline lookup yields CDR1 MDHEN and CDR2 SYDVKM. V was trimmed by 4 bases and J by 2 bases, leaving 8 bases between them. CDR3 length: 13 residues.

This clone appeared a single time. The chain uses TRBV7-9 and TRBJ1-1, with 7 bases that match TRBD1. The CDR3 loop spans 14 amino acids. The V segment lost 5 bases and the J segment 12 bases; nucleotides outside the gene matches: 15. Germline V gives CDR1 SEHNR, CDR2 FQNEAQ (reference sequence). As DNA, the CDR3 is TGTGCCAGCAGCCTCACCTTGGAGACAGGGTGGACTTTCTTT. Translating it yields CASSLTLETGWTFF.

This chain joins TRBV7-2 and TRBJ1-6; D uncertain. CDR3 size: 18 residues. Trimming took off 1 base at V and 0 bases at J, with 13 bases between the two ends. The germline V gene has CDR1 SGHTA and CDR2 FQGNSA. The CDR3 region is CASSLVAGLSSYNSPLHF. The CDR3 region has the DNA TGTGCCAGCAGCTTAGTGGCTGGCCTCAGCTCCTATAATTCACCCCTCCACTTT.

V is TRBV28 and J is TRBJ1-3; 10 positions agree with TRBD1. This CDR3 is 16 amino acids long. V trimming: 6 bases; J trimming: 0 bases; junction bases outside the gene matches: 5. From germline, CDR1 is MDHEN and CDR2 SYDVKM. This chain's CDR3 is CASRGTGADSGNTIYF. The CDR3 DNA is TGTGCCAGCAGGGGGACAGGGGCCGACTCTGGAAACACCATATATTTT.

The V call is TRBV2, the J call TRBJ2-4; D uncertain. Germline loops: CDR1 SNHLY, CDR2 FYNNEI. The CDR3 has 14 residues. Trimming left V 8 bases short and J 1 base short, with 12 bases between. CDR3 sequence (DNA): TGTGCCAGCGCGCCCGCCCGGGCCAAAAACATTCAGTACTTC. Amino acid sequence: CASAPARAKNIQYF. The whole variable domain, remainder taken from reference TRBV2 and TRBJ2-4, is EPEVTQTPSHQVTQMGQEVILRCVPISNHLYFYWYRQILGQKVEFLVSFYNNEISEKSEIFDDQFSVERPDGSNFTLKIRSTKLEDSAMYFCASAPARAKNIQYFGAGTRLSVL.

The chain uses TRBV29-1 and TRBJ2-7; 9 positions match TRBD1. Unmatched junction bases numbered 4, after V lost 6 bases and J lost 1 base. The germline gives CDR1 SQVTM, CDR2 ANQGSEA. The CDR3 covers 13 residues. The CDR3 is CSVRQGGSYEQYF. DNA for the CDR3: TGCAGCGTACGACAGGGGGGGTCCTACGAGCAGTACTTC.

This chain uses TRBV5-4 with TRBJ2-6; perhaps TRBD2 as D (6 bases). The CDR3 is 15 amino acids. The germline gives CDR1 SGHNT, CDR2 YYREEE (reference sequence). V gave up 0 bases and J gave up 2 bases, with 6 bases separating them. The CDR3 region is CASSLAGAGANVLTF. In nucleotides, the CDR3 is TGTGCCAGCAGCTTGGCGGGGGCTGGGGCCAACGTCCTGACTTTC.

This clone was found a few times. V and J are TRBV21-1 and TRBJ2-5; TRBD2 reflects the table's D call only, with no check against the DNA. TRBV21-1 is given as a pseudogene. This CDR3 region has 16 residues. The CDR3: CASSPGGEARVETQYF. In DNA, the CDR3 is TGTGCCAGCAGCCCGGGGGGGGAGGCTCGGGTAGAGACCCAGTACTTC.

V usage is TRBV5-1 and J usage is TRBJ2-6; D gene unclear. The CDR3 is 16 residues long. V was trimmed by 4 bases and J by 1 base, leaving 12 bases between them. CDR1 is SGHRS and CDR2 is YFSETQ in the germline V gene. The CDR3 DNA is TGCGCCAGCAGCCTCCGGCAGGTTTCTGGGGCCAACGTCCTGACTTTC. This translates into CASSLRQVSGANVLTF.

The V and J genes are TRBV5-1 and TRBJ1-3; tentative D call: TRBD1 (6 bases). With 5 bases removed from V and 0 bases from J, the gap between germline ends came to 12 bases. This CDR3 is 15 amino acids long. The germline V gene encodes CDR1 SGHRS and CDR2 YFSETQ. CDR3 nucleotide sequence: TGCGCCAGCAGACAGGGTGGAAACTCTGGAAACACCATATATTTT. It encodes CASRQGGNSGNTIYF.

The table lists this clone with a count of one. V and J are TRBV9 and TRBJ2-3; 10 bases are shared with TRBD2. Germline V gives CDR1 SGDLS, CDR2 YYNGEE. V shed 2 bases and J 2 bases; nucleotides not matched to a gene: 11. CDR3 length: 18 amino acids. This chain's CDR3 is CASSVWGSGRPATDTQYF. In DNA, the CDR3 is TGTGCCAGCAGCGTTTGGGGTAGCGGGAGGCCTGCCACAGATACGCAGTATTTT.

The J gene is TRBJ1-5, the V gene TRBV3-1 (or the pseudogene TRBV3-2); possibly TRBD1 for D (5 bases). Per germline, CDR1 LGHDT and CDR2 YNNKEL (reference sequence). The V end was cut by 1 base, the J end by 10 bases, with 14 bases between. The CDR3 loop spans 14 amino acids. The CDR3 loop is CASSQAGGYGPQHF. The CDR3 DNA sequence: TGTGCCAGCAGCCAAGCCGGGGGGTATGGACCCCAGCATTTT.

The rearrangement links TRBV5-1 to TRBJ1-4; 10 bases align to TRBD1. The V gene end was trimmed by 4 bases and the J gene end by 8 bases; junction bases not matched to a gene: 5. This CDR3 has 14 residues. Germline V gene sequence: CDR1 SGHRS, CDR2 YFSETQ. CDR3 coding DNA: TGCGCCAGCAGCCCGGGACAGGGGCGAGAAAAACTGTTTTTT. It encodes CASSPGQGREKLFF.

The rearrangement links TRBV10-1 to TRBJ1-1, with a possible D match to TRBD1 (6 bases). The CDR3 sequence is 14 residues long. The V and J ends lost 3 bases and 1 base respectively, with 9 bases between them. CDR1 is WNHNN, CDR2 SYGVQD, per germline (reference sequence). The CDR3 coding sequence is TGCGCCAGCAGTGATGGGGGCGAGAACACTGAAGCTTTCTTT. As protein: CASSDGGENTEAFF.

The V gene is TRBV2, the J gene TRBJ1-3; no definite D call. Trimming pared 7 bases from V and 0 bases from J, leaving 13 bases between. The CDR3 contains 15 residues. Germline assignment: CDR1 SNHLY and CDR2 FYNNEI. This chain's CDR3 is CASITSPGSGNTIYF. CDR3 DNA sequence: TGTGCCAGCATAACCTCTCCGGGCTCTGGAAACACCATATATTTT.

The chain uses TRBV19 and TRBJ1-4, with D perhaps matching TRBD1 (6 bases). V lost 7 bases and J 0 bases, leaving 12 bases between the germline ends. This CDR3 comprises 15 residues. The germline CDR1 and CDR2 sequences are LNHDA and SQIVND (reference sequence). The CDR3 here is CASTMGATTNEKLFF. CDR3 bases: TGTGCCAGTACCATGGGGGCGACAACTAATGAAAAACTGTTTTTT.

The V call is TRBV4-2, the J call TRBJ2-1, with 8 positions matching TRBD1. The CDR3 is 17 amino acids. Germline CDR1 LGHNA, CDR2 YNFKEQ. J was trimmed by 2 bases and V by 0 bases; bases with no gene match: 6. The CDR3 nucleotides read TGTGCCAGCAGCCAAGATAGGACAGGGTTGGCCTACAATGAGCAGTTCTTC. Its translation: CASSQDRTGLAYNEQFF.

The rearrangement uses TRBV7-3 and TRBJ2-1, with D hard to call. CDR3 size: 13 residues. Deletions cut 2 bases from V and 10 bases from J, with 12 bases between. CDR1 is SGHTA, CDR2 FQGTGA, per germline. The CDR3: CASSLPPSREQFF. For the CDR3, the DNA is TGTGCCAGCAGCTTACCCCCGTCGAGGGAGCAGTTCTTC. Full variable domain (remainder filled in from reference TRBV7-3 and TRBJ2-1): GAGVSQTPSNKVTEKGKYVELRCDPISGHTALYWYRQSLGQGPEFLIYFQGTGAADDSGLPNDRFFAVRPEGSVSTLKIQRTERGDSAVYLCASSLPPSREQFFGPGTRLTVL.

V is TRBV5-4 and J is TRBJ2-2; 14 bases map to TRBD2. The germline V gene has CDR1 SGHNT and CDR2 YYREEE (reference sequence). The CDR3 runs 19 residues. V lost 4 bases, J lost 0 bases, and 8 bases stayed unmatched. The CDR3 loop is CASSPWGLAGATNTGELFF. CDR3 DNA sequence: TGTGCCAGCAGCCCCTGGGGACTAGCGGGGGCCACGAACACCGGGGAGCTGTTTTTT.

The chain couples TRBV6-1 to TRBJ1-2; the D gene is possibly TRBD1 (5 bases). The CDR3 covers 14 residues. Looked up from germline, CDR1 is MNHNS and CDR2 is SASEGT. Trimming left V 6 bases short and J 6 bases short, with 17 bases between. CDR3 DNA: TGTGCCAGCAGACCGGACCTCCCGGGGGATGGCTACACCTTC. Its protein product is CASRPDLPGDGYTF.

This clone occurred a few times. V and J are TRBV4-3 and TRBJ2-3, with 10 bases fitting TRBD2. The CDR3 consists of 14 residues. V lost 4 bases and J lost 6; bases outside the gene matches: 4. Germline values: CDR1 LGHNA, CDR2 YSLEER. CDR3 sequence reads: CASSRAGGGDTQYF. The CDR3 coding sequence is TGCGCCAGCAGCCGAGCGGGAGGGGGGGATACGCAGTATTTT.

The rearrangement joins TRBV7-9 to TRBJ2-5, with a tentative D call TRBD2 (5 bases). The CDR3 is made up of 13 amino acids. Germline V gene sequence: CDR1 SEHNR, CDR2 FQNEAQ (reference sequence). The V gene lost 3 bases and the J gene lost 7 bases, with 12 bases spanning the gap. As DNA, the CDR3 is TGTGCCAGCAGCTTTGGGGTAGAGGGGACCCAGTACTTC. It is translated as CASSFGVEGTQYF.

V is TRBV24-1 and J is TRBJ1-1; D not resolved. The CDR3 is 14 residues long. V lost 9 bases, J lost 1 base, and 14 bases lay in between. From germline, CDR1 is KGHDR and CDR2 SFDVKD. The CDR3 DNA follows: TGTGCCACCCCTAACCCAGGTAAGAACACTGAAGCTTTCTTT. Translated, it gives CATPNPGKNTEAFF.

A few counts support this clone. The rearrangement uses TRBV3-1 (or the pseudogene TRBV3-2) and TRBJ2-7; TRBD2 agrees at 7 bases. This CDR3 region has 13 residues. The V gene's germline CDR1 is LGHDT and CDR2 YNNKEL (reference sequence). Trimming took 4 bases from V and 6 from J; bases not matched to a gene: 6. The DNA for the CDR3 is TGTGCCAGCAGCCTCCCCCCGGGGGGCGAGCAGTACTTC. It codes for CASSLPPGGEQYF.

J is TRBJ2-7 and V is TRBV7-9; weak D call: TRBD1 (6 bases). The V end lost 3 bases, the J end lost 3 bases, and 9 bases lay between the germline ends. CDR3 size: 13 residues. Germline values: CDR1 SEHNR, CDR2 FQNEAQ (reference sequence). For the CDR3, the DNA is TGTGCCAGCAGCTTCGACAGGAGCTACGAGCAGTACTTC. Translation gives CASSFDRSYEQYF.

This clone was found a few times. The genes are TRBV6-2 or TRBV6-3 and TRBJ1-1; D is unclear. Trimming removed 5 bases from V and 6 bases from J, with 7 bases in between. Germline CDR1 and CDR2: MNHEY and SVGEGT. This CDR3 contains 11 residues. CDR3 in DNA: TGTGCCAGCAGTGACGGGGCTGAAGCTTTCTTT. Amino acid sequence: CASSDGAEAFF.